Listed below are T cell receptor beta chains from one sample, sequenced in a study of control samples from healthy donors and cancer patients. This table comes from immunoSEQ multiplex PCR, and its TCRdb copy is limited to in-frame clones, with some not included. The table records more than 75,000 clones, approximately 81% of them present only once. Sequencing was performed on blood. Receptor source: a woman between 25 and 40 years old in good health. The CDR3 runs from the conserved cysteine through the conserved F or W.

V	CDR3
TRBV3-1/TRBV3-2	CASSQGNWGTNYGYTF
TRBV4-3	CASSHEQKSQPQHF
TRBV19	CATRIASYNEQFF
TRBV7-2	CASSLGQGSYNEQFF
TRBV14	CASSQMTGANYGYTF
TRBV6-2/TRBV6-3	CASSYRALNSPLHF
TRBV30	CAWSSAYEQYF
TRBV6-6	CASSTPTGVGGYTF
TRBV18	CASSYGQAIYNQPQHF
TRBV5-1	CASSLGNSFFYEQYF
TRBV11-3	CASSHTLRGVKFDTGELFF
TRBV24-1	CATSERGRSIGYTF
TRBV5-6	CASSTRQESYNSPLHF
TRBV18	CASSPMMNTEAFF
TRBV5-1	CASSYSRNTEAFF
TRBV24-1	CATSGSGDTDTQYF
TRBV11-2	CASSHARGPGTQYF
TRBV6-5	CASSSGRTSTDTQYF
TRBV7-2	CASSFSGGGGADTQYF
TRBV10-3	CAISESRRDTEAFF
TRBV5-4	CASSPGPSTDTQYF
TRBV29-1	CSVDAGHEQYF
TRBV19	CASSPTGLSRNTQYF
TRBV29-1	CSTATDYHYGYTF
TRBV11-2	CASSPQGQINQPQHF
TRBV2	CASRIGREDTQYF
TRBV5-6	CASSLVSSTNTEAFF
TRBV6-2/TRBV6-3	CASSYLAAGGHEQFF
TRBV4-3	CASSQAPGQGAAEQFF
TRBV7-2	CASSAPPVYEQYF
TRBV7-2	CASSNSGGAAETQYF
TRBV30	CAWSVSGYGYTF
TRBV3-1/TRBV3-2	CASSQDRSRTTGELFF
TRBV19	CASSTLTGTAYEQYF
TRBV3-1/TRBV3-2	CASSRRGNSRNEKLFF
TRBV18	CASSPRTSGYTDTQYF
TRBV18	CASFYRGEEGYTF
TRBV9	CASSVLPGQGAEEQFF
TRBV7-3	CASSLWTENTEAFF
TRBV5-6	CASSALGPDTDTQYF
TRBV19	CASSLNRGTGTEAFF
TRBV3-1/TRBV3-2	CASSHFLRQSLHF
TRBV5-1	CASSLSRSGVSTDTQYF
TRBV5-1	CASSLEHRASGANVLTF
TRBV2	CASLSWGQGSNEKLFF
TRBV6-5	CASNKVGDGELFF
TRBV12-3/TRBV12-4	CASSLSPPYEQYF
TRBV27	CASSDHRNSPLHF
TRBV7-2	CASSSRDREYGYTF
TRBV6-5	CASSYLVDIRSYEQYF
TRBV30	CAWSSGFGYEQYF
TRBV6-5	CASNTGAAQYF